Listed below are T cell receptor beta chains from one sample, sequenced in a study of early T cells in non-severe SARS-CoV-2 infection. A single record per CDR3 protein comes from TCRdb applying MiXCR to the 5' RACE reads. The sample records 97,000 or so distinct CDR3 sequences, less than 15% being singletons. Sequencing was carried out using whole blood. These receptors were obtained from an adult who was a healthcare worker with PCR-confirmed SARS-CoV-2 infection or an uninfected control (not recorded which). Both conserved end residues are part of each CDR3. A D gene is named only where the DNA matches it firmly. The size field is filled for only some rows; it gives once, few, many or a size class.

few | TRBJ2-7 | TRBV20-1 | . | CSALTSRALYEQYF | TGCAGTGCTCTCACCTCCAGGGCCCTTTACGAGCAGTACTTC
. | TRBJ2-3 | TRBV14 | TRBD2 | CASSQGDYTDTQYF | TGTGCCAGCAGCCAGGGGGACTACACAGATACGCAGTATTTT
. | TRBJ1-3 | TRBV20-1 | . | CSASYRGDTIYF | TGCAGTGCTAGCTACCGAGGGGACACCATATATTTT
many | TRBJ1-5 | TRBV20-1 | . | CSARTRVVGNQPQHF | TGCAGTGCTAGGACCAGGGTAGTCGGAAATCAGCCCCAGCATTTT
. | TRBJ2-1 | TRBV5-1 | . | CASSPDESDEQFF | TGCGCCAGCAGCCCGGATGAATCCGATGAGCAGTTCTTC
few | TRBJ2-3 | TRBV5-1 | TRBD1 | CASSLGQGVADTQYF | TGCGCCAGCAGCCTAGGACAGGGAGTAGCAGATACGCAGTATTTT
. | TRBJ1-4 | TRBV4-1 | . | CASSQGDKNEKLFF | TGCGCCAGCAGCCAGGGGGACAAGAATGAAAAACTGTTTTTT
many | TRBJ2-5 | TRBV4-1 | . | CASSQDEGPIQETQYF | TGCGCCAGCAGCCAAGACGAAGGACCCATACAAGAGACCCAGTACTTC
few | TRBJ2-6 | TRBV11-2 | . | CASSLQAGANVLTF | TGTGCCAGCAGCTTACAGGCTGGGGCCAACGTCCTGACTTTC
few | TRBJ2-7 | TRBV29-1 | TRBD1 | CSASDRGYEQYF | TGCAGCGCCTCGGACAGGGGATACGAGCAGTACTTC
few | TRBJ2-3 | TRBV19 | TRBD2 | CASSQRAGAVTDTQYF | TGTGCCAGTAGTCAAAGAGCGGGAGCTGTAACAGATACGCAGTATTTT
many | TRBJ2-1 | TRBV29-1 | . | CSVGYLNEQFF | TGCAGCGTTGGGTACCTCAATGAACAGTTCTTC
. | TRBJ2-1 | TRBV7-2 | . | CASSLERSSYNEQFF | TGTGCCAGCAGTCTTGAGCGGAGCTCCTACAATGAGCAGTTCTTC
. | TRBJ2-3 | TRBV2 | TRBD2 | CATEEASGRESTDTQYF | TGTGCCACCGAGGAAGCTAGCGGGAGGGAATCCACAGATACGCAGTATTTT
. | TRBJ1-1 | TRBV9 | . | CASSPRPTMNTEAFF | TGTGCCAGCAGCCCACGACCGACCATGAACACTGAAGCTTTCTTT
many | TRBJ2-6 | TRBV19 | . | CASSMIQTSGANVLTF | TGTGCCAGTAGTATGATCCAGACCTCTGGGGCCAACGTCCTGACTTTC
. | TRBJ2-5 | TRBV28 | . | CASSLRTQYF | TGTGCCAGCAGTTTACGGACCCAGTACTTC
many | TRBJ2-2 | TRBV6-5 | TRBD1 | CASIGQGGGTGELFF | TGTGCCAGCATAGGACAGGGTGGAGGCACCGGGGAGCTGTTTTTT
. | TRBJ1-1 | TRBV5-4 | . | CASSAAKTEAFF | TGTGCCAGCAGCGCGGCGAAAACTGAAGCTTTCTTT
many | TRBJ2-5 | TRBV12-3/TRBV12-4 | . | CASSLGGKGTQYF | TGTGCCAGCAGTTTAGGTGGAAAAGGGACCCAGTACTTC
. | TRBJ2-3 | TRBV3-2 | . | CASSPRTSGTTDTQYF | TGTGCCAGCAGCCCCAGGACTAGCGGAACTACAGATACGCAGTATTTT
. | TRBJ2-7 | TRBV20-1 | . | CSARDQMSTVRTYEQYF | TGCAGTGCTAGAGATCAAATGTCGACGGTTCGCACCTACGAGCAGTACTTC
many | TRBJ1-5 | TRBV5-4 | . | CASSTDGQPQHF | TGTGCCAGTTCTACCGATGGTCAGCCCCAGCATTTT
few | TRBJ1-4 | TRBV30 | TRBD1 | CAWSARQGFGKLFF | TGTGCCTGGAGCGCACGACAGGGTTTTGGAAAACTGTTTTTT
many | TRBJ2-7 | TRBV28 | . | CASSLTGVTYEQYF | TGTGCCAGCAGTTTAACCGGGGTGACCTACGAGCAGTACTTC
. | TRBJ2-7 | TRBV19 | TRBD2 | CASTFWGLDDYEQYF | TGTGCCAGTACTTTTTGGGGACTAGACGACTACGAGCAGTACTTC
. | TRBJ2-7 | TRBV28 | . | CASSLNRPLPYEQYF | TGTGCCAGCAGTTTAAACCGACCATTACCCTACGAGCAGTACTTC
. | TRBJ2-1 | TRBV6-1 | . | CASEDRNEQFF | TGTGCCAGTGAGGATCGTAATGAGCAGTTCTTC
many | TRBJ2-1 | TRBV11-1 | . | CASSLSRRTEQFF | TGTGCCAGCAGCTTATCCCGCCGGACGGAGCAGTTCTTC
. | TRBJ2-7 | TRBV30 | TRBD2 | CAWSVLTSVPGEQYF | TGTGCCTGGAGTGTACTGACTAGCGTTCCTGGCGAGCAGTACTTC
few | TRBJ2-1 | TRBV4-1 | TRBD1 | CASSQTGFPRNEQFF | TGCGCCAGCAGCCAGACAGGGTTCCCGCGTAATGAGCAGTTCTTC
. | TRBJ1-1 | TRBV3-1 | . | CASSPSRGPRDTEAFF | TGTGCCAGCAGCCCAAGTCGGGGGCCCCGGGACACTGAAGCTTTCTTT
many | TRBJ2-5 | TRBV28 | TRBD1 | CASSFGTAKETQYF | TGTGCCAGCAGTTTCGGGACAGCTAAAGAGACCCAGTACTTC
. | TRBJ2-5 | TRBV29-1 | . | CSVSRDPGRETQYF | TGCAGCGTTAGCAGGGATCCGGGCCGAGAGACCCAGTACTTC
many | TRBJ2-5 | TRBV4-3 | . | CASSRGQRETQYF | TGCGCCAGCAGCCGAGGACAGCGAGAGACCCAGTACTTC
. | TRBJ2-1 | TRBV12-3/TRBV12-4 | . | CASSLEGRSYNEQFF | TGTGCCAGCAGTTTAGAGGGGAGGTCCTACAATGAGCAGTTCTTC
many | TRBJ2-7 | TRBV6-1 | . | CASSELGGGRFREQYF | TGTGCCAGCAGTGAACTCGGGGGCGGGAGATTTAGGGAGCAGTACTTC
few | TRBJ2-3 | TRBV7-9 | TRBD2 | CASSLAPAGGTDTQYF | TGTGCCAGCAGCTTAGCGCCAGCGGGAGGGACAGATACGCAGTATTTT
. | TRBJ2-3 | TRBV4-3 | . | CASSQEDTSKSDTQYF | TGCGCCAGCAGCCAAGAGGACACTAGCAAGTCAGATACGCAGTATTTT
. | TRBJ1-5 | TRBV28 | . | CASSLSGFSNQPQHF | TGTGCCAGCAGTTTATCCGGATTTAGCAATCAGCCCCAGCATTTT
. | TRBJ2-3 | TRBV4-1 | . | CASSQILLGTQYF | TGCGCCAGCAGCCAGATCTTATTGGGTACGCAGTATTTT
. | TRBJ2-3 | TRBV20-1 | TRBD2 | CSGLAGDLQYF | TGCAGCGGACTAGCGGGTGATCTACAGTATTTT
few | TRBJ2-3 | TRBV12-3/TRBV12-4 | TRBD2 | CASSPGGGRADTQYF | TGTGCCAGCAGCCCCGGGGGGGGCAGGGCAGATACGCAGTATTTT
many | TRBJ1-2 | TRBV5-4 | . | CASSLDGSSYGYTF | TGTGCCAGCAGCTTGGATGGATCGTCCTATGGCTACACCTTC
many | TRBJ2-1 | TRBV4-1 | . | CASSQFTTAVHEQFF | TGCGCCAGCAGCCAATTTACGACGGCGGTCCATGAGCAGTTCTTC
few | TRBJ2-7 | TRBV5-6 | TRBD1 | CASSSRDRGHYEQYF | TGTGCCAGCAGCTCCCGGGACAGGGGGCACTACGAGCAGTACTTC
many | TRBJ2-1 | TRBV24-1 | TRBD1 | CATSDPTGRHAHEQFF | TGTGCCACCAGTGACCCGACAGGGAGACATGCCCATGAGCAGTTCTTC
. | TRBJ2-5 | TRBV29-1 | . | CSVRERSETQYF | TGCAGCGTTCGCGAGCGTTCAGAGACCCAGTACTTC
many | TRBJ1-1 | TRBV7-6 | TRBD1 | CASSFSRGTGGMNTEAFF | TGTGCCAGCAGCTTCTCCCGGGGAACAGGGGGCATGAACACTGAAGCTTTCTTT
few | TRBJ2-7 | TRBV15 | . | CATIGEQYF | TGTGCCACCATAGGCGAGCAGTACTTC
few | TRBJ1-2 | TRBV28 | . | CASSADSGQGGYGYTF | .
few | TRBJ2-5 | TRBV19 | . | CATGPQQETQYF | TGTGCCACGGGACCGCAACAAGAGACCCAGTACTTC
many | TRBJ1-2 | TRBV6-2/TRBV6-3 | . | CASSRTANYGYTF | TGTGCCAGCAGTCGGACGGCTAACTATGGCTACACCTTC
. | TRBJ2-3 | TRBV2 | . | CASSEGLLLFPYF | TGTGCCAGCAGTGAGGGACTGCTCCTCTTCCCGTATTTT